What follows are 6 T cell receptor beta chains derived from one specimen sequenced in a study of blood T cell repertoires in COVID-19. Here immunoSEQ multiplex PCR was the method, and the copy in TCRdb shows in-frame clones only, minus some. The top ten clones hold 3.5% to 5% of a sample with some 300,000 clones, about nine tenths of them seen once. Sequenced material: PBMCs or T cells enriched from blood (not recorded which). The receptors derive from a man between 25 and 39 years old who had recovered from COVID-19.

V gene TRBV6-5 combines with J gene TRBJ2-2; TRBD1 agrees at 7 bases. CDR1 and CDR2 from the germline V gene are MNHEY and SVGAGI. The CDR3 extends over 14 amino acids. V shed 6 bases, J shed 2 bases, and the junction held 3 bases outside the gene matches. The CDR3 is CASRDRTNTGELFF. The CDR3 DNA sequence: TGTGCCAGCAGGGACAGGACTAACACCGGGGAGCTGTTTTTT.

The CDR3 DNA reads TGTGCCACCAGTGATTCCAGACACCTAAGCTCCTACAATGAGCAGTTCTTC. Translation: CATSDSRHLSSYNEQFF. V and J are TRBV24-1 and TRBJ2-1; D is ambiguous. V was trimmed by 2 bases and J by 0 bases, leaving 13 bases between them. The germline gives CDR1 KGHDR, CDR2 SFDVKD. The CDR3 totals 17 residues.

On this clone itself: Compared with germline, one end of the junction differs, possibly owing to a read error. J is TRBJ2-3 and V is TRBV28; weak D call: TRBD1 (6 bases). The germline V gene has CDR1 MDHEN and CDR2 SYDVKM. This CDR3 is built from 13 residues. Here the CDR3 DNA reads TGTGCCAGCAGTTTAGGGACAACAGAGACGCAGTATTTT. It translates to CASSLGTTETQYF.

The V gene is TRBV4-1, the J gene TRBJ2-7; 8 bases line up with TRBD1. This CDR3 has 15 residues. Germline values: CDR1 MGHRA, CDR2 YSYEKL. V lost 4 bases, J lost 7 bases, and 12 bases stayed unmatched. In nucleotides, the CDR3 is TGCGCCAGCAGCCCGCAGGGGGCCCGGGTCCGGGAGCAGTACTTC. As protein: CASSPQGARVREQYF.

V usage is TRBV24-1 and J usage is TRBJ1-4; 10 bases are a match to TRBD1. The V and J ends lost 2 bases and 13 bases, in that order; junction bases with no gene match: 0. The CDR3 is 12 residues long. Germline V gene data show CDR1 as KGHDR and CDR2 as SFDVKD. Written as DNA, the CDR3 is TGTGCCACCAGTGATTGGACAGGGGGACTGTTTTTT. As protein: CATSDWTGGLFF.

V usage is TRBV19 and J usage is TRBJ1-5; D not certain. There are 15 residues in the CDR3. Germline loops: CDR1 LNHDA, CDR2 SQIVND (reference sequence). The germline V and J ends were trimmed by 1 base and 3 bases, with 10 bases remaining between them. The CDR3 sequence is CASSIGRQLNQPQHF. DNA of the CDR3: TGTGCCAGTAGTATAGGGAGGCAGCTCAATCAGCCCCAGCATTTT.